This T cell receptor (beta chain) is drawn from a study of T-cell reconstitution after alpha-beta-depleted transplantation in children. Notes on the study in general: T-cell counts and diversity at one year following transplant were attributed mainly to newly produced T cells.

Preparation of the TCRbeta library used unique molecular identifiers. TCRdb re-derived calls from the PCR reads in MiXCR, one entry per CDR3 protein. The table lists around 700,000 distinct CDR3 sequences, around 13% of them singletons. This clonotype was seen more than once but under ten times. What it recognizes is unknown. Trimming took 5 bases from V and 1 from J, leaving 12 bases between them. Germline CDR1 and CDR2: LNHNV and YYDKDF (reference sequence). The CDR3 consists of 14 residues. The specimen was PBMCs, collected before TCRalphabeta/CD19-depleted stem cell transplant. The chain recombines TRBV15 with TRBJ2-7; D is perhaps TRBD2 (6 bases). The sequence was collected from a girl aged 2-10 years with congenital amegakaryocytic thrombocytopenia, due to receive a stem cell transplant. The CDR3 loop is CATSDRDSSYEQYF. Written as DNA, the CDR3 is TGTGCCACCAGCGATCGGGACTCTTCCTACGAGCAGTACTTC.